Presented here are 29 T cell receptor beta chains from one specimen sequenced in a study of blood T cell repertoires in COVID-19. The method was immunoSEQ multiplex PCR; TCRdb's version includes in-frame clones alone and lacks a portion of them. There are nearly 90,000 clones in the sample; approximately 88% occur only once, and under 0.6% lies in the top ten. The sequencing sample was made of peripheral blood. The receptors here all came from a man aged 55 to 70 with acute or convalescent COVID-19.

This clone was seen only once. V gene TRBV27 combines with J gene TRBJ2-1, with 9 bases matching TRBD1. Germline V gene data show CDR1 as MNHEY and CDR2 as SMNVEV (reference sequence). V dropped 3 bases and J dropped 15; count of bases not matched to a gene: 12. The CDR3 spans 14 residues. The CDR3 loop is CASSLSVTTGGRFF. In nucleotides, the CDR3 is TGTGCCAGCAGTTTGTCAGTGACGACAGGGGGGAGGTTCTTC.

As regards this clone: At the DNA level, this CDR3 is encoded by other sequences in the same sample as well. The chain joins TRBV15 to TRBJ2-3, with a possible D match to TRBD1 (5 bases). The CDR3 covers 14 residues. Germline-derived CDR1 and CDR2 are LNHNV and YYDKDF (reference sequence). The germline V and J ends were trimmed by 0 bases and 3 bases, with 7 bases remaining between them. CDR3 nucleotides: TGTGCCACCAGCAGAGATAGGGGTACAGATACGCAGTATTTT. It codes for CATSRDRGTDTQYF.

This chain connects TRBV11-2 to TRBJ2-7; 9 bases agree with TRBD1. V lost 2 bases and J lost 6; bases outside the gene matches: 14. The CDR3 runs 17 residues. Germline V CDR1 and CDR2: SGHAT, FQNNGV. The CDR3 DNA sequence: TGTGCCAGCAGCTTAAGCCTACCGGGACAGGGCGTTAGCGAGCAGTACTTC. Amino acids: CASSLSLPGQGVSEQYF.

The J gene is TRBJ2-6, the V gene TRBV5-8; 8 bases are shared with TRBD1. With 4 bases clipped from V and 0 bases from J, the junction kept 12 bases outside the gene matches. CDR1 and CDR2 (germline): SGHTS, YDEGEE. CDR3 length: 19 amino acids. The DNA of the CDR3 is TGTGCCAGCAGCGGATATCAGGGGGCGTCGGACTCTGGGGCCAACGTCCTGACTTTC. Translation gives CASSGYQGASDSGANVLTF.

The CDR3 here is CASSLQRGLSYEQYF. CDR3 nucleotides: TGTGCCAGCAGCTTGCAGCGGGGGCTCTCCTACGAGCAGTACTTC. The chain employs TRBV5-6 and TRBJ2-7; 8 bases align to TRBD2. This CDR3 region has 15 residues. The germline gives CDR1 SGHDT, CDR2 YYEEEE. J gave up 0 bases and V 1 base, and 3 bases lay outside the gene matches.

The chain has TRBV5-6 and TRBJ2-2, with D perhaps TRBD1 (6 bases). V was clipped by 4 bases and J by 2 bases, with 12 bases between them. Germline V gene data show CDR1 as SGHDT and CDR2 as YYEEEE. This CDR3 comprises 15 residues. As DNA, the CDR3 is TGTGCCAGCAGCCTAGCCAGGGGAAACACCGGGGAGCTGTTTTTT. As protein: CASSLARGNTGELFF.

The V gene is TRBV3-1 (or the pseudogene TRBV3-2), the J gene TRBJ2-5; a possible D gene is TRBD2 (6 bases). CDR1 LGHDT and CDR2 YNNKEL come from the germline V gene (reference sequence). V was cut by 3 bases and J by 2 bases, with 10 bases left in between. CDR3 length: 14 amino acids. Here the CDR3 reads CASSQSLAQETQYF. CDR3 DNA: TGTGCCAGCAGCCAGTCTCTAGCGCAAGAGACCCAGTACTTC.

V and J are TRBV5-1 and TRBJ1-1, with no clear D. This CDR3 is built from 14 residues. The germline V and J ends were trimmed by 0 bases and 4 bases, with 10 bases remaining between them. The germline V gene encodes CDR1 SGHRS and CDR2 YFSETQ. CDR3 region: CASSLARVGTEAFF. Written as DNA, the CDR3 is TGCGCCAGCAGCTTGGCCCGGGTAGGCACTGAAGCTTTCTTT.

The genes are TRBV7-3 and TRBJ2-5; TRBD2 matches at 8 bases. The CDR3 is made up of 16 amino acids. CDR1 and CDR2 (germline): SGHTA, FQGTGA. V lost 1 base to trimming and J lost 2 bases; unmatched junction nucleotides: 6. The CDR3 loop reads CASSLKGLGNQETQYF. The CDR3 nucleotides are TGTGCCAGCAGCTTAAAGGGACTAGGGAATCAAGAGACCCAGTACTTC.

This clone showed up just a few times. The rearrangement uses TRBV6-1 and TRBJ1-2; D remains unclear. V was clipped by 0 bases and J by 7 bases, with 12 bases between them. There are 14 residues in the CDR3. The germline V gene encodes CDR1 MNHNS and CDR2 SASEGT. CDR3 nucleotides: TGTGCCAGCAGTGAAGCGGCGGGAGAAGCTGGCTACACCTTC. As protein: CASSEAAGEAGYTF.

The chain couples TRBV7-2 to TRBJ2-3; 9 bases are shared with TRBD2. The CDR3 is 14 residues long. Trimming removed 5 bases from V and 4 bases from J; junction bases left unmatched: 4. Germline assignment: CDR1 SGHTA and CDR2 FQGNSA. The CDR3 sequence: CASSLGTSPDTQYF. In DNA, the CDR3 is TGTGCCAGCAGCCTCGGGACTAGCCCAGATACGCAGTATTTT.

V is TRBV5-1 and J is TRBJ2-2, with TRBD1 identical over 9 bases. Germline V gene data show CDR1 as SGHRS and CDR2 as YFSETQ. CDR3 length: 15 amino acids. J lost 4 bases, V lost 5 bases, and 6 bases had no gene match. CDR3 in DNA: TGCGCCAGCAGTAGGACAGGGGTGACCACCGGGGAGCTGTTTTTT. Its translation: CASSRTGVTTGELFF.

In its sample, this clone was seen a few times. The chain employs TRBV9 and TRBJ1-2, with D unresolved. V dropped 0 bases and J dropped 7 bases, with 19 bases sitting between them. CDR1 and CDR2 (germline): SGDLS, YYNGEE. The CDR3 contains 16 residues. CDR3 residues: CASSVDSWTGGGGYTF. CDR3 nucleotides: TGTGCCAGCAGCGTAGACTCTTGGACTGGCGGCGGTGGCTACACCTTC. The full variable domain, rest sourced from reference TRBV9 and TRBJ1-2, is DSGVTQTPKHLITATGQRVTLRCSPRSGDLSVYWYQQSLDQGLQFLIQYYNGEERAKGNILERFSAQQFPDLHSELNLSSLELGDSALYFCASSVDSWTGGGGYTFGSGTRLTVV.

The V and J genes are TRBV5-1 and TRBJ2-2; TRBD1 is a possible D gene (5 bases). This CDR3 contains 13 residues. Germline V CDR1 and CDR2: SGHRS, YFSETQ. V was trimmed by 0 bases and J by 7 bases, leaving 7 bases between them. The CDR3 nucleotides read TGCGCCAGCAGCTTGGTTAGGGGCGGGGAGCTGTTTTTT. It specifies CASSLVRGGELFF. The variable domain in full, with the rest retrieved from reference TRBV5-1 and TRBJ2-2, is KAGVTQTPRYLIKTRGQQVTLSCSPISGHRSVSWYQQTPGQGLQFLFEYFSETQRNKGNFPGRFSGRQFSNSRSEMNVSTLELGDSALYLCASSLVRGGELFFGEGSRLTVL.

This clone was seen only once. The chain employs TRBV18 and TRBJ1-6, with a possible D match to TRBD1 (6 bases). Germline V lookup: CDR1 KGHSH, CDR2 LQKENI. This CDR3 has 16 amino acids. V lost 3 bases and J 7 bases, leaving 16 bases between the germline ends. The CDR3 loop is CASSPKQGEGNSPLHF. The DNA of the CDR3 is TGTGCCAGCTCACCTAAACAGGGAGAAGGGAATTCACCCCTCCACTTT.

The rearrangement links TRBV14 to TRBJ2-1; 7 bases align to TRBD1. Trimming cost V 6 bases and J 6 bases; bases outside gene matches: 5. This CDR3 has 13 residues. The germline CDR1 and CDR2 sequences are SGHDN and FVKESK. CDR3 DNA: TGTGCCAGCAGGCGAACAGGGGTCAATGAGCAGTTCTTC. Encoded protein: CASRRTGVNEQFF.

This clone was counted a few times. The chain recombines TRBV7-8 with TRBJ1-1, with no clear D. Per germline, CDR1 SGHVS and CDR2 FQNEAQ. V gave up 2 bases and J gave up 4 bases, with 8 bases separating them. The CDR3 contains 13 residues. In DNA, the CDR3 is TGTGCCAGCAGCTTACTTGTTTCCACTGAAGCTTTCTTT. The encoded protein is CASSLLVSTEAFF.

The CDR3 is CASTPSRGNYGYTF. CDR3 bases: TGTGCCAGTACTCCAAGTAGGGGTAACTATGGCTACACCTTC. J is TRBJ1-2 and V is TRBV19; tentatively, D is TRBD1 (5 bases). The V gene's germline CDR1 is LNHDA and CDR2 SQIVND (reference sequence). Trimming left V 7 bases short and J 1 base short, with 13 bases between. This CDR3 comprises 14 residues.

This rearrangement joins TRBV4-1 to TRBJ1-2, with D possibly matching TRBD1 (6 bases). V was cut by 2 bases and J by 2 bases, with 6 bases left in between. In germline, CDR1 is MGHRA, CDR2 YSYEKL. CDR3 size: 13 residues. CDR3 amino acids: CASSQQGNYGYTF. The CDR3 DNA follows: TGCGCCAGCAGCCAACAGGGGAACTATGGCTACACCTTC.

V is TRBV3-1 (or the pseudogene TRBV3-2) and J is TRBJ2-2, with TRBD1 matching over 10 bases. CDR3 size: 16 residues. Germline CDR1 and CDR2: LGHDT and YNNKEL (reference sequence). V shed 3 bases and J 5 bases; nucleotides not matched to a gene: 6. CDR3 nucleotides: TGTGCCAGCAGCCATTGGGACAGGGGTTCGACCGGGGAGCTGTTTTTT. Translation: CASSHWDRGSTGELFF.

The chain joins TRBV18 to TRBJ1-1; D possibly corresponds to TRBD1 (5 bases). CDR3 size: 14 residues. V dropped 3 bases and J dropped 3 bases, with 11 bases sitting between them. Germline V gene sequence: CDR1 KGHSH, CDR2 LQKENI. This CDR3 is CASSPPGGHTEAFF. The CDR3 DNA follows: TGTGCCAGCTCACCTCCCGGGGGTCACACTGAAGCTTTCTTT.

V and J are TRBV13 and TRBJ1-3, with TRBD1 as a possible D gene (6 bases). CDR1 and CDR2 from the germline V gene are PRHDT and FYEKMQ (reference sequence). Between the trimmed V and J ends, which lost 0 bases and 0 bases, there was a span of 15 bases. The CDR3 consists of 18 residues. The CDR3 region has the DNA TGTGCCAGCAGCTTAGGTCTTCTGGGACAAAACTCTGGAAACACCATATATTTT. Its translation is CASSLGLLGQNSGNTIYF.

This clone was picked up one time. The chain couples TRBV10-3 to TRBJ1-5; 9 bases fit TRBD1. The trim removed 5 bases at V and 5 bases at J, leaving 1 base unmatched. Looked up from germline, CDR1 is ENHRY and CDR2 is SYGVKD. The CDR3 consists of 13 residues. CDR3 DNA sequence: TGTGCCATCAGTCGGGACAGGGATCAGCCCCAGCATTTT. Translating it yields CAISRDRDQPQHF.

The chain is built from TRBV21-1 and TRBJ2-5; TRBD2, as called in the table, went unchecked against the DNA. TRBV21-1 constitutes a pseudogene. The CDR3 length is 11 residues. Here the CDR3 reads CATWTGGTQYF. The DNA for the CDR3 is TGTGCCACCTGGACGGGGGGGACCCAGTACTTC.

This chain joins TRBV19 and TRBJ2-3; 7 bases map to TRBD1. The CDR3 contains 14 residues. After removal of 3 bases from V and 1 base from J, the junction contained 1 base not matched to a gene. The germline V gene has CDR1 LNHDA and CDR2 SQIVND (reference sequence). The CDR3 region has the DNA TGTGCCAGTAGTATGGGGACAGGCACAGATACGCAGTATTTT. This codes for CASSMGTGTDTQYF. The full variable domain, in which reference TRBV19 and TRBJ2-3 provide the parts outside the CDR3, is DGGITQSPKYLFRKEGQNVTLSCEQNLNHDAMYWYRQDPGQGLRLIYYSQIVNDFQKGDIAEGYSVSREKKESFPLTVTSAQKNPTAFYLCASSMGTGTDTQYFGPGTRLTVL.

This chain links TRBV14 with TRBJ2-7; TRBD2 matches at 7 bases. Germline V gene lookup returns CDR1 SGHDN and CDR2 FVKESK. The CDR3 sequence is 16 residues long. Losses at the gene ends were 4 bases for V and 2 bases for J; bases not matched to a gene: 11. The CDR3 reads CASSRSSGTPPYEQYF. CDR3 DNA: TGTGCCAGCAGCCGCAGCAGCGGGACGCCACCCTACGAGCAGTACTTC.

This clone has at least ten counts. V usage is TRBV19 and J usage is TRBJ2-7; perhaps TRBD1 as D (6 bases). V dropped 6 bases and J dropped 2 bases, with 14 bases sitting between them. CDR3 size: 14 residues. Per the germline V gene, CDR1 is LNHDA and CDR2 is SQIVND (reference sequence). The CDR3 coding sequence is TGTGCCAGTAGGGATTACGCAGGGGCCTACGAGCAGTACTTC. It translates to CASRDYAGAYEQYF.

The chain recombines TRBV20-1 with TRBJ2-7, with no clear D. The length of the CDR3 is 11 residues. Germline V lookup: CDR1 DFQATT, CDR2 SNEGSKA (reference sequence). Trimming pared 6 bases from V and 3 bases from J, leaving 9 bases between. CDR3 bases: TGCAGTGCCCCCCTTCTCTACGAGCAGTACTTC. Its translation is CSAPLLYEQYF.

The chain links TRBV9 to TRBJ2-7; D not certain. Germline values: CDR1 SGDLS, CDR2 YYNGEE. The germline V and J ends were trimmed by 0 bases and 3 bases, with 13 bases remaining between them. CDR3 length equals 15 residues. CDR3 amino acids: CASSVDPGQYYEQYF. CDR3 coding DNA: TGTGCCAGCAGCGTAGATCCAGGTCAATACTACGAGCAGTACTTC.